This T cell receptor (beta chain) was captured by sequencing in a study of pediatric ulcerative colitis. Data came from immunoSEQ multiplex PCR; TCRdb stores just in-frame clones and leaves some out. Among 60,000 to 75,000 clones listed, around four fifths were seen once. Per germline, CDR1 SGHDT and CDR2 YYEEEE. The V end was cut by 1 base, the J end by 2 bases, with 15 bases between. This CDR3 spans 16 amino acids. This clonotype originated in a boy aged 5-17 years with moderate ulcerative colitis. V usage is TRBV5-6 and J usage is TRBJ1-2, with no clear D. Sequencing was done on a sample of blood. The CDR3 is CASSLRKYGLNYGYTF. The CDR3 DNA reads TGTGCCAGCAGCTTGCGTAAATACGGACTCAACTATGGCTACACCTTC. The full variable domain, in which reference TRBV5-6 and TRBJ1-2 provide the parts outside the CDR3, is DAGVTQSPTHLIKTRGQQVTLRCSPKSGHDTVSWYQQALGQGPQFIFQYYEEEERQRGNFPDRFSGHQFPNYSSELNVNALLLGDSALYLCASSLRKYGLNYGYTFGSGTRLTVV.